The T cell receptor (beta chain) under discussion was sequenced for a study of human thymus T cells. This clone was detected once. The source of the thymus tissue was resections taken during corrective heart surgery. Assay: immunoSEQ multiplex PCR; the TCRdb copy retains only in-frame clones and omits some. Among some 120,000 clones listed, 90% to 95% were seen once. The CDR3 has 9 residues. CDR1 is MNHNY, CDR2 SVGAGI, per germline (reference sequence). The V end was cut by 7 bases, the J end by 3 bases, with 0 bases between. The sample was thymus tissue. The V gene is TRBV6-6, the J gene TRBJ2-5; no clear D gene. The receptor was isolated from a boy less than two years old with a congenital heart defect but otherwise immunologically healthy. CDR3 loop: CASKETQYF. The CDR3 DNA reads as TGTGCCAGCAAAGAGACCCAGTACTTC.